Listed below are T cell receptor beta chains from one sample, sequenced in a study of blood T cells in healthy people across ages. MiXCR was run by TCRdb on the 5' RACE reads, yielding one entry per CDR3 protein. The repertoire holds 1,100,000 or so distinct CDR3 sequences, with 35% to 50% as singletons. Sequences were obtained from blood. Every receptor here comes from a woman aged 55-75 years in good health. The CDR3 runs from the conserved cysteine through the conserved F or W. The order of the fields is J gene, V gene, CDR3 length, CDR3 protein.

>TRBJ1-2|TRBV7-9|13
CASSNVGFYGYTF
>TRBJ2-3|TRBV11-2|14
CASSTQGASDTQYF
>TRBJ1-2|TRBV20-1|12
CSASTANYGYTF
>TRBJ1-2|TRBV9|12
CASYRTVYGYTF
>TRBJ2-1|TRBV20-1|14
CSAVGDSSYNEQFF
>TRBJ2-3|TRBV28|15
CASSSQGLGTDTQYF
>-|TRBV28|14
CASSYRGQFYEQYF
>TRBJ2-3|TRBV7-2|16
CASSLAGSGGDDTQYF
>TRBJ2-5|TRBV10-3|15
CAISDQRREGETQYF
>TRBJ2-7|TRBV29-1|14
CSVERGAGNYEQYF
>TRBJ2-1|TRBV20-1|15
CSASSGTGSHNEQFF